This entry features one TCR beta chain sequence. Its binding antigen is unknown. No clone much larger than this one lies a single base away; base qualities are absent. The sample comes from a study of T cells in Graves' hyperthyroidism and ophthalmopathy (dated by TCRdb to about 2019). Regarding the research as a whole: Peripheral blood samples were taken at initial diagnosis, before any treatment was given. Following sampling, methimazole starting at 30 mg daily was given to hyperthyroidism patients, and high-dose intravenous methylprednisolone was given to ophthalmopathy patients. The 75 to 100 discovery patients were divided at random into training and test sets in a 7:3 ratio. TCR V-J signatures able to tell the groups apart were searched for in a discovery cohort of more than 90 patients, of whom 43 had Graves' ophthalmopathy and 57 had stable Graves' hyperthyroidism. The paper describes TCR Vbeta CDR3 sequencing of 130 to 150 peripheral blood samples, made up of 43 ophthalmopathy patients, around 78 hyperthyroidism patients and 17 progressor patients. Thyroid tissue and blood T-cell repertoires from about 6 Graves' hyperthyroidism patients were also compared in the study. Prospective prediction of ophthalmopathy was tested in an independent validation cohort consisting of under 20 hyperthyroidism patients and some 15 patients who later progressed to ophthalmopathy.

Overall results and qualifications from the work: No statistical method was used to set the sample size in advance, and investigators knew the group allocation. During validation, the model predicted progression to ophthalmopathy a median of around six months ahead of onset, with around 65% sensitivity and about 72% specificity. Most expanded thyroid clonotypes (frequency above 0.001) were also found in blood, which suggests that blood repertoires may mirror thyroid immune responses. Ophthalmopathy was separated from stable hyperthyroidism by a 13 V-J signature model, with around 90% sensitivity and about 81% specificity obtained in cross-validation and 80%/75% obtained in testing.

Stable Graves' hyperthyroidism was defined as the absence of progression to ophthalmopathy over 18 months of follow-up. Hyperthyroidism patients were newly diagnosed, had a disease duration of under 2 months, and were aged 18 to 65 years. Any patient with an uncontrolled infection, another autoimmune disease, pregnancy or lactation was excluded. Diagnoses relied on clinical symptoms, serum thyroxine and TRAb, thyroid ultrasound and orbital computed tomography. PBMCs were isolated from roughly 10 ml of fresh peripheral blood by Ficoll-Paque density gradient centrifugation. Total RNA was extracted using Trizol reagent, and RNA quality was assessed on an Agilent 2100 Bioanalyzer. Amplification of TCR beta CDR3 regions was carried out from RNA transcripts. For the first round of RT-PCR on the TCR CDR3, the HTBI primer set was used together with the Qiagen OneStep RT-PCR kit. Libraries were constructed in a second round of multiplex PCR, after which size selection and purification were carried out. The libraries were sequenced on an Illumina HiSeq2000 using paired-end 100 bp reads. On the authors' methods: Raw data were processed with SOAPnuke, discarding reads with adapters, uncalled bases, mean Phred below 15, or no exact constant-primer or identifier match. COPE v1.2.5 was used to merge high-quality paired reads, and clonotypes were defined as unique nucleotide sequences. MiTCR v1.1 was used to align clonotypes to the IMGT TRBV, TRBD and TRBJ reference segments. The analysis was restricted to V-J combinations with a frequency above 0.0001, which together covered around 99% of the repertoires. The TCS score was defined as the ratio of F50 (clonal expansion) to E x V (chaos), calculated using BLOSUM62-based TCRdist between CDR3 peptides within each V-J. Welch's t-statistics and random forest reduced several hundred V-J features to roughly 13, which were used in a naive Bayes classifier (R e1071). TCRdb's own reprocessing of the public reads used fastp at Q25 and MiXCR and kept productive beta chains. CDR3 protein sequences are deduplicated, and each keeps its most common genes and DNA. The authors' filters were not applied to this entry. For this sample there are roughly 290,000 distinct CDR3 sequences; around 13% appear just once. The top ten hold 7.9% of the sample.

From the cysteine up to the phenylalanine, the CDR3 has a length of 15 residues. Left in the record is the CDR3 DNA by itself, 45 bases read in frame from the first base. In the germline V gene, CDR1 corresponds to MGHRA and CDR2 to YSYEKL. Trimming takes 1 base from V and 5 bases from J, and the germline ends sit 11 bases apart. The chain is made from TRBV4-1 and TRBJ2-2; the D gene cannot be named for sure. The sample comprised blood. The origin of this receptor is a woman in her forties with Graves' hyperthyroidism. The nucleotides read TGCGCCAGCAGCCAAGGAGGTTTTAGGACCGGGGAGCTGTTTTTT. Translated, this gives CASSQGGFRTGELFF.